These 5 T cell receptor beta chains share one sample of origin, sequenced in a study of monozygotic twins with inflammatory bowel disease. Reprocessing the 5' RACE reads, TCRdb reports a single entry for every CDR3 protein and omits DNA. Its listing shows about 380,000 distinct CDR3 sequences. What was sequenced was blood. The receptors derive from a human donor with ulcerative colitis or Crohn's disease, or a healthy co-twin of an affected twin (not recorded which).

The gene calls are TRBV6-5 and TRBJ2-5; TCRdb's assignment of TRBD1 cannot be checked, as there is no DNA. Germline lookup yields CDR1 MNHEY and CDR2 SVGAGI. The CDR3 sequence is 14 residues long. The CDR3 reads CASTLSRGQETQYF.

The chain carries TRBV27 and TRBJ1-1; TCRdb returns TRBD1, unconfirmable since there is no DNA. In germline, CDR1 is MNHEY, CDR2 SMNVEV (reference sequence). The CDR3 runs 13 residues. The CDR3 loop reads CASTSPGTASAFF.

The chain combines TRBV11-2 with TRBJ2-1; with no DNA, the TCRdb D assignment of TRBD2 cannot be verified. CDR3 length: 19 residues. Per the germline V gene, CDR1 is SGHAT and CDR2 is FQNNGV. This chain's CDR3 is CASSLGWLRRGGLGNEQFF. The variable domain in full, with the rest retrieved from reference TRBV11-2 and TRBJ2-1, is EAGVAQSPRYKIIEKRQSVAFWCNPISGHATLYWYQQILGQGPKLLIQFQNNGVVDDSQLPKDRFSAERLKGVDSTLKIQPAKLEDSAVYLCASSLGWLRRGGLGNEQFFGPGTRLTVL.

J is TRBJ2-1 and V is TRBV2; as DNA is missing, the TRBD2 call by TCRdb cannot be tested. Germline loops: CDR1 SNHLY, CDR2 FYNNEI. The CDR3 extends over 14 amino acids. CDR3 sequence: CASSLKRDQNEQFF.

J is TRBJ2-5 and V is TRBV6-5; with no DNA, the TCRdb D assignment of TRBD1 cannot be verified. This CDR3 has 17 residues. Germline V gene data show CDR1 as MNHEY and CDR2 as SVGAGI. The CDR3: CASSYFGTGERWETQYF.